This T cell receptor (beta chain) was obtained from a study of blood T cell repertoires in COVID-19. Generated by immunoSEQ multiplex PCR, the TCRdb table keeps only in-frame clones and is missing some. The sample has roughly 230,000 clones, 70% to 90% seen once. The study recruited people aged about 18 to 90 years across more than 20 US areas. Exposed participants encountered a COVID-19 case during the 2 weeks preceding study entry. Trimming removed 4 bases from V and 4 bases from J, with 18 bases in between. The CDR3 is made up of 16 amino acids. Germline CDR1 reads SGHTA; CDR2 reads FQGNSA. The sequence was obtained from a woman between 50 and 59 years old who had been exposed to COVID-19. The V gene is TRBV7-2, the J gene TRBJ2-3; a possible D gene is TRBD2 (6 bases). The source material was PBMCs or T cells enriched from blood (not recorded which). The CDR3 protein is CASSSAGTQNSDTQYF. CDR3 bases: TGTGCCAGCAGCTCCGCCGGGACTCAAAACTCAGATACGCAGTATTTT.